This T cell receptor (beta chain) stems from a study of blood T cell repertoires in COVID-19. Clones were read by immunoSEQ multiplex PCR, and TCRdb kept only the in-frame ones, dropping some. The sample yields 70,000 or so clones, 80% seen once. The CDR3 contains 15 residues. V was pared by 4 bases and J by 6 bases, with 6 bases of the junction left unmatched. From germline, CDR1 is SGHNT and CDR2 YYREEE (reference sequence). The receptor comes from a man in his fifties or sixties with COVID-19, enrolled during active disease. Sample: peripheral blood. The rearrangement links TRBV5-4 to TRBJ2-7; 14 positions agree with TRBD2. The CDR3 spells CASSTGLAGAGEQYF. The CDR3 bases are TGTGCCAGCAGCACGGGACTAGCGGGAGCGGGCGAGCAGTACTTC.